This T cell receptor (beta chain) originates from a study of CD8 T cells in Susac syndrome. Study observations and caveats: Susac-specific public clones were found in both the total CD8+ and the CD8+ TEMRA repertoires, with approximately 16 in the former and roughly five in the latter. An acknowledgment was made by the study that its TCR sequencing and HLA analysis involved relatively few individuals.

V lost 4 bases, J lost 4 bases, and 15 bases lay in between. Looked up from germline, CDR1 is SGHDN and CDR2 is FVKESK. There are 15 residues in the CDR3. Concerning this clonotype itself: The antigen remains unidentified.

The authors sequenced TCR beta from blood CD8+ and CD4+ T cells. When the RNA was reverse transcribed, random hexamers were used with an input of roughly 0.45 to 1 ug. It was immunoSEQ multiplex PCR that amplified TCR beta CDR3 across 54 Vbeta and 13 Jbeta. TCRdb redid the calling of the immunoSEQ multiplex PCR reads with MiXCR, one entry per CDR3 protein. The table has some 130,000 distinct CDR3 sequences, 95% seen once. The J gene is TRBJ2-3, the V gene TRBV14; D uncertain. The sequenced sample was CD8+ T cells from PBMCs. The receptor was isolated from a human donor with Susac syndrome. The CDR3, as DNA: TGTGCCAGCAGCCTCCAACCCCTGGGCGCAGATACGCAGTATTTT. Residues: CASSLQPLGADTQYF.